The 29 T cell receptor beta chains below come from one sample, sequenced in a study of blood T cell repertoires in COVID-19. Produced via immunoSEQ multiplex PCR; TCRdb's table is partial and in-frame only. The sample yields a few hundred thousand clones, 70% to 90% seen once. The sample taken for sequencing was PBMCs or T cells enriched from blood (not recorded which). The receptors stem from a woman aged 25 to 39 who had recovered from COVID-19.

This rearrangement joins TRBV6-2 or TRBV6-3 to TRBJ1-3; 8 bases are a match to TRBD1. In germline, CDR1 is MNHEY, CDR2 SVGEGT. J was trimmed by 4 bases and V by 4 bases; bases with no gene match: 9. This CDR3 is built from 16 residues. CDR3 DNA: TGTGCCAGCAGTTTCGTCGGCAGGGGGCCCGGAAACACCATATATTTT. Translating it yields CASSFVGRGPGNTIYF.

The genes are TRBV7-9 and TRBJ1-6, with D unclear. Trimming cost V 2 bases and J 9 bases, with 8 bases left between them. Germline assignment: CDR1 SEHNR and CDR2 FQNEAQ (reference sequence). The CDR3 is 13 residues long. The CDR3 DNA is TGTGCCAGCAGCTTACTCAACGGTTCACCCCTCCACTTT. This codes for CASSLLNGSPLHF.

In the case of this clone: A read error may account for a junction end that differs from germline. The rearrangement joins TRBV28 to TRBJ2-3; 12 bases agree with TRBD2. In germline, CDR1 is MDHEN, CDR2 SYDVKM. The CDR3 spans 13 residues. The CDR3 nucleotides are TGTGCCAGCACTTTACTAGCGGGGGGTACGCAGTATTTT. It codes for CASTLLAGGTQYF.

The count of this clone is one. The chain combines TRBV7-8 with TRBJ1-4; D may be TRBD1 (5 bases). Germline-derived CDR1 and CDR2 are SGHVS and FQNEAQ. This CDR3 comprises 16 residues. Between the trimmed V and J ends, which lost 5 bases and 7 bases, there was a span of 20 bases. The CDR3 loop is CASSHYTGEDREKLFF. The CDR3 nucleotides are TGTGCCAGCAGCCACTACACGGGGGAGGATCGTGAAAAACTGTTTTTT.

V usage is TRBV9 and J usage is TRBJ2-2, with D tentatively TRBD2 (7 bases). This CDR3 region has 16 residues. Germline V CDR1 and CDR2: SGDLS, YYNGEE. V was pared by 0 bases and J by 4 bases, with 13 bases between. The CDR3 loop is CASSVVAGASTGELFF. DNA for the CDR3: TGTGCCAGCAGCGTAGTGGCGGGGGCGAGCACCGGGGAGCTGTTTTTT.

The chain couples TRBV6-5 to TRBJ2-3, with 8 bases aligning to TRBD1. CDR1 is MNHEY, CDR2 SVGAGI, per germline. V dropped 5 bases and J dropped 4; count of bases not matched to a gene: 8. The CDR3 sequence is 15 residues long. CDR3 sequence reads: CASSTLQGVADTQYF. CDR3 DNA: TGTGCCAGCAGTACACTACAGGGGGTGGCAGATACGCAGTATTTT.

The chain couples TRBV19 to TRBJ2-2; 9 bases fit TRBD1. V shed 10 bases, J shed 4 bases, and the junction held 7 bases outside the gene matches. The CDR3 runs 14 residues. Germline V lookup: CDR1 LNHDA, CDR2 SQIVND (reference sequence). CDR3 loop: CATRGTGFTGELFF. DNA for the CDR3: TGTGCCACGCGAGGGACAGGGTTCACCGGGGAGCTGTTTTTT.

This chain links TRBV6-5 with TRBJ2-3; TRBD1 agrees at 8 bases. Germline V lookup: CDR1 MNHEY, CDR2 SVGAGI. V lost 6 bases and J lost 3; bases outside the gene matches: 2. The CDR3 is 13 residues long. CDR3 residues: CASRYRGTDTQYF. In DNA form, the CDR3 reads TGTGCCAGCAGGTACAGGGGGACAGATACGCAGTATTTT.

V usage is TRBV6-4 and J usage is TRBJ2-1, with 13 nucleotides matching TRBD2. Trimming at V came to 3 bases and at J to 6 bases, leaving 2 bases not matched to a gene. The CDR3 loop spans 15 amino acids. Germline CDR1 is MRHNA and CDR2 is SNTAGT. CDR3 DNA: TGTGCCAGCAGTGAGACTAGCGGGGGGCTCAATGAGCAGTTCTTC. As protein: CASSETSGGLNEQFF.

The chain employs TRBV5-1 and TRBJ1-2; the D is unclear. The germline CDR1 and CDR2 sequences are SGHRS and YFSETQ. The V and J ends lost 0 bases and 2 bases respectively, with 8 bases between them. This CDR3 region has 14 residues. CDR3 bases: TGCGCCAGCAGCTTGGAGTCAAGCAACTATGGCTACACCTTC. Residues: CASSLESSNYGYTF.

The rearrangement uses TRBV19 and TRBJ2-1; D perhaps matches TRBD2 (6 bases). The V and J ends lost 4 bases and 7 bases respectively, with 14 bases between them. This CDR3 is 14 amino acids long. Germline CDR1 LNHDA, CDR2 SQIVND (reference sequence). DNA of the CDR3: TGTGCCAGTAGTACACTGGGGGGTGGTAATGAGCAGTTCTTC. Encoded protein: CASSTLGGGNEQFF.

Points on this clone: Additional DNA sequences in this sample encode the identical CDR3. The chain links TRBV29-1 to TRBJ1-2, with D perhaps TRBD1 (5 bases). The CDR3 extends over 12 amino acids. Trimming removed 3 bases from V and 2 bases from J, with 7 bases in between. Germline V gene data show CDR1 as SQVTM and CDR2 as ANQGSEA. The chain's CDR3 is CSVETANYGYTF. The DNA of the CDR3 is TGCAGCGTTGAGACAGCAAACTATGGCTACACCTTC.

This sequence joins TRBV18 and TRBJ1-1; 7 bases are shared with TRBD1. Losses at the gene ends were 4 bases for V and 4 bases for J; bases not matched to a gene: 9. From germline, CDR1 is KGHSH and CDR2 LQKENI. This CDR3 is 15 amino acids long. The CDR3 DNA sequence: TGTGCCAGCTCACTCTACAGGGGAGAGGGCACTGAAGCTTTCTTT. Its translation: CASSLYRGEGTEAFF.

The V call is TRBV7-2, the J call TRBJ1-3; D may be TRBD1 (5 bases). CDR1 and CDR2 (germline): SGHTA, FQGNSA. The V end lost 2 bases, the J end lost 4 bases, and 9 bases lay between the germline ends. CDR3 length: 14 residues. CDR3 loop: CASSLTGVGNTIYF. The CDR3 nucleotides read TGTGCCAGCAGCTTAACGGGGGTCGGAAACACCATATATTTT. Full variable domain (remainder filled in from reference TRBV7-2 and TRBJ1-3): GAGVSQSPSNKVTEKGKDVELRCDPISGHTALYWYRQSLGQGLEFLIYFQGNSAPDKSGLPSDRFSAERTGGSVSTLTIQRTQQEDSAVYLCASSLTGVGNTIYFGEGSWLTVV.

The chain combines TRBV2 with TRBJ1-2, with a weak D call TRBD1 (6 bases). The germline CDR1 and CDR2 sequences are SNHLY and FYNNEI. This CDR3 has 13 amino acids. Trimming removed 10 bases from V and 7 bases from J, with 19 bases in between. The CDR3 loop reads CAIRSNREGGYTF. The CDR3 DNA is TGTGCCATCCGGTCCAACAGGGAGGGTGGCTACACCTTC.

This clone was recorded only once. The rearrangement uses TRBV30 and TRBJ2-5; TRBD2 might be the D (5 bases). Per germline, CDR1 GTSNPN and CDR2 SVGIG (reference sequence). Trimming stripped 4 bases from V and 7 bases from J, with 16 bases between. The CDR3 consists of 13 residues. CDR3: CAWITEGVGTQYF. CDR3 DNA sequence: TGTGCCTGGATAACCGAGGGAGTCGGGACCCAGTACTTC.

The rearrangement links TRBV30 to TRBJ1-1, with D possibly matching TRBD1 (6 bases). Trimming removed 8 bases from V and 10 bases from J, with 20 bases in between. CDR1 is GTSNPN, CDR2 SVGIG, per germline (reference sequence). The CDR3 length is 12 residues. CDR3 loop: CAHRVEVGRAFF. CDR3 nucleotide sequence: TGTGCCCACAGGGTCGAAGTAGGAAGAGCTTTCTTT.

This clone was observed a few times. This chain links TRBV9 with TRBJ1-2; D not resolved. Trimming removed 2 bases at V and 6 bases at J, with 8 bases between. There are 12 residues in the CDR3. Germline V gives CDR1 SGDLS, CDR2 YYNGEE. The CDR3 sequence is CASSVSADGYTF. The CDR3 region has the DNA TGTGCCAGCAGCGTTTCGGCGGATGGCTACACCTTC.

The CDR3 DNA follows: TGTGCCGGGCTCTCCGGGACCTATAATTCACCCCTCCACTTT. Translation: CAGLSGTYNSPLHF. The rearrangement uses TRBV6-5 and TRBJ1-6; D remains unclear. The CDR3 length is 14 residues. Trimming stripped 11 bases from V and 2 bases from J, with 13 bases between. Germline V gene sequence: CDR1 MNHEY, CDR2 SVGAGI.

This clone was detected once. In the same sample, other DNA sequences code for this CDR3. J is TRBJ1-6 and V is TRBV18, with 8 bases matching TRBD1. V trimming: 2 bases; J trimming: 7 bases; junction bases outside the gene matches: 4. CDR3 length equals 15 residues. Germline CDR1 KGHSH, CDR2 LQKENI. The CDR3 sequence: CASSPKTGENSPLHF. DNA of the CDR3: TGTGCCAGCTCACCAAAGACAGGGGAGAATTCACCCCTCCACTTT.

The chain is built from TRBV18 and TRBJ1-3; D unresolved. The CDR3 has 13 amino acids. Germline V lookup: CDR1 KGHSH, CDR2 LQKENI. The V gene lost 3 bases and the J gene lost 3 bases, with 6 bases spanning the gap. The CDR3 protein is CASSPNSGNTIYF. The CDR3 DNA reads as TGTGCCAGCTCACCGAACAGTGGAAACACCATATATTTT.

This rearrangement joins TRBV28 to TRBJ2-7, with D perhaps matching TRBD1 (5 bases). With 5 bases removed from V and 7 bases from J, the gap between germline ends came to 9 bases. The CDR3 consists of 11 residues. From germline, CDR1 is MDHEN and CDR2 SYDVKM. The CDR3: CASSPHREQYF. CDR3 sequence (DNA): TGTGCCAGCAGTCCCCACAGGGAGCAGTACTTC. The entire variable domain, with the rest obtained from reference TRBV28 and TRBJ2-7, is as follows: DVKVTQSSRYLVKRTGEKVFLECVQDMDHENMFWYRQDPGLGLRLIYFSYDVKMKEKGDIPEGYSVSREKKERFSLILESASTNQTSMYLCASSPHREQYFGPGTRLTVT.

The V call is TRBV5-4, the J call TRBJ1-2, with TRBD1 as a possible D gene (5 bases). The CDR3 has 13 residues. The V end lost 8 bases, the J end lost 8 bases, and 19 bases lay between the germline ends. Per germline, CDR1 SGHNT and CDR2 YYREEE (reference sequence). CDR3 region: CASHSGGMEGYTF. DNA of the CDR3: TGTGCCAGTCACTCCGGGGGGATGGAAGGCTACACCTTC.

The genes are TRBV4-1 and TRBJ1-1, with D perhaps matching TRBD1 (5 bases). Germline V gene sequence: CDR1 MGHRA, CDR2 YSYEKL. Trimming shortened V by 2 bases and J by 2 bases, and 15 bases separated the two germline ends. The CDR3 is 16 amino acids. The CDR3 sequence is CASSQLARTSNTEAFF. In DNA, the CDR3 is TGCGCCAGCAGCCAATTAGCTAGGACATCTAACACTGAAGCTTTCTTT.

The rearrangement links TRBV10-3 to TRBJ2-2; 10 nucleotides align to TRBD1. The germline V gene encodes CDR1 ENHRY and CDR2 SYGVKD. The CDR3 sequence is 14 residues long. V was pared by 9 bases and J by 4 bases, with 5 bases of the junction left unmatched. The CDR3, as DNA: TGTGCCATACCGGGACAGGGGCCCACCGGGGAGCTGTTTTTT. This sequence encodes CAIPGQGPTGELFF.

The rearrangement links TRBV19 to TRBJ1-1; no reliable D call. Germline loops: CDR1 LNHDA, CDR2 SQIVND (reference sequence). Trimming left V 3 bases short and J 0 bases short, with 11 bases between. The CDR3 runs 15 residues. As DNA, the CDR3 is TGTGCCAGTAGTATTCATGCCCGGTTGAACACTGAAGCTTTCTTT. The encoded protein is CASSIHARLNTEAFF.

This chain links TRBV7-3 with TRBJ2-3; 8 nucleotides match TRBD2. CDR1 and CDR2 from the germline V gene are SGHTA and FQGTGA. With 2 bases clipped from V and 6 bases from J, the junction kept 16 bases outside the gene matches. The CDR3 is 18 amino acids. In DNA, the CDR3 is TGTGCCAGCAGCTTACCTTCCCCCTACAGCGGGGGAATGGATACGCAGTATTTT. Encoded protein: CASSLPSPYSGGMDTQYF.

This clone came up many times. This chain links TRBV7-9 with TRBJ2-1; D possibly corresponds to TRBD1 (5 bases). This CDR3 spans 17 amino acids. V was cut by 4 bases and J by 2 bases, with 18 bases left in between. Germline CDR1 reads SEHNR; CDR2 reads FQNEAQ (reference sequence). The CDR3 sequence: CASSSRGARNTYNEQFF. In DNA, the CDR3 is TGTGCCAGCAGCTCCCGTGGGGCCCGGAATACCTACAATGAGCAGTTCTTC.

Here the CDR3 DNA reads TGTGCCAGTAGTCCCAACCCCCGGGACAGGGGGGAAGAGACCCAGTACTTC. Translated, it gives CASSPNPRDRGEETQYF. The V call is TRBV19, the J call TRBJ2-5, with 11 bases identical to TRBD1. Trimming removed 5 bases from V and 3 bases from J; junction bases left unmatched: 11. There are 17 residues in the CDR3. Germline V lookup: CDR1 LNHDA, CDR2 SQIVND (reference sequence).